Detailed here is one TCR beta chain. Only in-frame clones appear in the TCRdb table, and some are missing; sequencing was by immunoSEQ multiplex PCR. The table has around 100,000 clones, over 80% seen once. The data originate from a study of identifying expanded T cells in peripheral blood. V lost 3 bases, J lost 5 bases, and 13 bases lay in between. The CDR3 contains 14 residues. Germline V gene lookup returns CDR1 MNHEY and CDR2 SVGAGI. Sequenced input: blood. The chain links TRBV6-5 to TRBJ1-2, with D perhaps TRBD1 (5 bases). This TCR was sampled from a person aged 18 to 70 in good health. The CDR3 region is CASSYAREGYGYTF. CDR3 coding DNA: TGTGCCAGCAGTTATGCCAGGGAAGGTTATGGCTACACCTTC.